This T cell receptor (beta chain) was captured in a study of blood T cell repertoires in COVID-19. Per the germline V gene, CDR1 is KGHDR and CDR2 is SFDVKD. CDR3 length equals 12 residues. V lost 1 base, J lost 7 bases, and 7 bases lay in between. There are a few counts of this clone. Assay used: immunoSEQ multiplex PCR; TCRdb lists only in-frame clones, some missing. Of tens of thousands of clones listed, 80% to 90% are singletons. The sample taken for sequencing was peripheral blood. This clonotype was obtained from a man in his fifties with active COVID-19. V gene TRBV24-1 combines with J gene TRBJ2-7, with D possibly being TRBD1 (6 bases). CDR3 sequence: CATSDFRGEQYF. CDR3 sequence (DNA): TGTGCCACCAGTGATTTCAGGGGTGAGCAGTACTTC.